Given below is one T cell receptor beta chain in context. This sample is drawn from a study of blood T cell repertoires in COVID-19. Study-wide background: Acute and convalescent COVID-19 samples came from the United States, Italy and Spain.

J gave up 4 bases and V 4 bases, and 6 bases lay outside the gene matches. The germline gives CDR1 MDHEN, CDR2 SYDVKM. This CDR3 contains 15 residues. Here immunoSEQ multiplex PCR was the method, and the copy in TCRdb shows in-frame clones only, minus some. The sample carries 120,000 to 150,000 clones, over 70% recorded once. Input material: peripheral blood. The chain joins TRBV28 to TRBJ2-1; the match to TRBD1 covers 8 bases. This sequence was found in an elderly man with acute or convalescent COVID-19. The CDR3 loop is CASSSGGTNYNEQFF. The CDR3 DNA is TGTGCCAGCAGTTCAGGGGGCACCAATTACAATGAGCAGTTCTTC.